The 14 T cell receptor delta chains below come from one sample, sequenced in a study of Vδ1+ human thymocytes. Study results and limitations: Thymic TRG and TRD repertoires appeared highly polyclonal, with Gaussian CDR3 length distributions.

Sequences come from RNA converted to cDNA by reverse transcription. Pooled V-gene forward primers with one constant-region reverse primer generated the CDR3 amplicons by multiplex PCR. TCRdb re-identified clones in the multiplex PCR reads via CATT. This table has roughly 55,000 delta-chain clones, 15% to 20% appearing once. For these TCRs, the target antigens are not known. Sequencing was carried out using Vdelta1+ gamma-delta thymocytes from the thymus. Described subset: FACS-sorted CD3+ TCRalphabeta- TCRVdelta1+ TCRVdelta2- thymocytes. The receptor set was obtained from a boy less than two years old who had congenital heart surgery.

The V gene is TRDV1, the J gene TRDJ1, with D possibly matching TRDD3 (6 bases). The length of the CDR3 is 16 residues. Germline CDR1 TSWWSYY, CDR2 QGS. Trimming left V 2 bases short and J 2 bases short, with 15 bases between. Here the CDR3 reads CALGEEFSWGTDKLIF. In DNA, the CDR3 is TGTGCTCTTGGGGAAGAATTCTCTTGGGGGACCGATAAACTCATCTTT.

V and J are TRDV1 and TRDJ1, with 9 bases lining up with TRDD3. Germline V gene data show CDR1 as TSWWSYY and CDR2 as QGS. The CDR3 runs 20 residues. Unmatched junction bases numbered 26, after V lost 4 bases and J lost 8 bases. The CDR3 loop reads CALGVPRRGDYLLGETKLIF. In DNA form, the CDR3 reads TGTGCTCTTGGGGTCCCCCGGAGAGGAGATTATTTACTGGGGGAGACAAAACTCATCTTT.

The chain carries TRDV1 and TRDJ1; 7 positions match TRDD3. CDR1 TSWWSYY and CDR2 QGS come from the germline V gene. CDR3 length: 19 amino acids. Trimming took 2 bases from V and 0 from J; bases not matched to a gene: 15. The DNA of the CDR3 is TGTGCTCTTGGGGAAGCAGGATGCCACTGGGGACAGTACACCGATAAACTCATCTTT. It encodes CALGEAGCHWGQYTDKLIF.

V is TRDV1 and J is TRDJ1, with 8 nucleotides matching TRDD3. J lost 7 bases, V lost 2 bases, and 12 bases had no gene match. Germline assignment: CDR1 TSWWSYY and CDR2 QGS. The CDR3 runs to 16 residues. The CDR3, as DNA: TGTGCTCTTGGGGAAGCCTCCTCTTGGGGGATTTCTAAACTCATCTTT. It is translated as CALGEASSWGISKLIF.

This chain joins TRDV1 and TRDJ1; 9 nucleotides align to TRDD3. CDR3 length: 19 residues. With 3 bases clipped from V and 0 bases from J, the junction kept 14 bases outside the gene matches. Germline V gene lookup returns CDR1 TSWWSYY and CDR2 QGS. The CDR3: CALGDLRGTGGHDTDKLIF. As DNA, the CDR3 is TGTGCTCTTGGGGACCTTCGCGGTACTGGGGGACACGACACCGATAAACTCATCTTT.

J is TRDJ1 and V is TRDV1; D perhaps matches TRDD3 (5 bases). The CDR3 totals 15 residues. The V gene's germline CDR1 is TSWWSYY and CDR2 QGS. V dropped 3 bases and J dropped 0 bases, with 11 bases sitting between them. The CDR3 loop reads CALGDGIRDTDKLIF. The CDR3 nucleotides are TGTGCTCTTGGGGACGGGATTCGGGACACCGATAAACTCATCTTT.

The sample holds a few counts of this clone. V is TRDV1 and J is TRDJ1; 9 bases are a match to TRDD3. Germline V gene lookup returns CDR1 TSWWSYY and CDR2 QGS. With V trimmed by 5 bases and J by 0 bases, 25 bases remained unmatched. The CDR3 consists of 22 residues. The CDR3 nucleotides are TGTGCTCTTGGGTTATCTACGTTCGGGGATACGAAGTGGTATCAGTACACCGATAAACTCATCTTT. It is translated as CALGLSTFGDTKWYQYTDKLIF.

The table lists this clone with a few counts. V is TRDV1 and J is TRDJ1; 13 nucleotides match TRDD3. Germline V gives CDR1 TSWWSYY, CDR2 QGS. Trimming cost V 3 bases and J 1 base; bases outside gene matches: 20. The CDR3 has 22 residues. CDR3 amino acids: CALGDPAFPHGTGGYATDKLIF. CDR3 DNA: TGTGCTCTTGGGGATCCGGCCTTCCCGCACGGTACTGGGGGATACGCCACCGATAAACTCATCTTT.

This clone was detected only a few times. The J gene is TRDJ1, the V gene TRDV1; 8 bases map to TRDD3. The length of the CDR3 is 17 residues. Germline values: CDR1 TSWWSYY, CDR2 QGS. The V and J ends lost 1 base and 1 base, in that order; junction bases with no gene match: 8. The CDR3 DNA reads as TGTGCTCTTGGGGAACGCCTGGGCTGGGGGACCACCGATAAACTCATCTTT. Translation: CALGERLGWGTTDKLIF.

In regard to this clone: The identical CDR3 is also encoded by other nucleotide sequences in the sample. This sequence joins TRDV2 and TRDJ1, with D perhaps matching TRDD3 (5 bases). Germline CDR1 is GEAIGNYY and CDR2 is EKD. This CDR3 is built from 13 residues. V was cut by 1 base and J by 0 bases, with 5 bases left in between. CDR3 DNA sequence: TGTGCCTGTGACACGGGATACACCGATAAACTCATCTTT. It yields the protein CACDTGYTDKLIF.

This clone has more than one count but fewer than ten. The chain carries TRDV1 and TRDJ1, with 9 nucleotides matching TRDD3. Germline lookup yields CDR1 TSWWSYY and CDR2 QGS. The CDR3 sequence is 23 residues long. V shed 0 bases, J shed 3 bases, and the junction held 26 bases outside the gene matches. The CDR3 loop is CALGELEQIPAGGDTLGPDKLIF. The DNA for the CDR3 is TGTGCTCTTGGGGAACTAGAACAGATCCCGGCCGGAGGGGATACGCTGGGTCCCGATAAACTCATCTTT.

This clone was found a few times. This rearrangement joins TRDV1 to TRDJ1, with D perhaps matching TRDD2 (6 bases). CDR1 and CDR2 from the germline V gene are TSWWSYY and QGS. The CDR3 is made up of 19 amino acids. V lost 2 bases to trimming and J lost 0 bases, with 22 bases between them. The CDR3 bases are TGTGCTCTTGGGGAAATCCCCCCCTTCCAGGGGGGGTACACCGATAAACTCATCTTT. This encodes CALGEIPPFQGGYTDKLIF.

The chain has TRDV1 and TRDJ1, with D possibly TRDD3 on 5 matching bases. This CDR3 spans 17 amino acids. Deletions cut 1 base from V and 6 bases from J, with 21 bases between. The germline gives CDR1 TSWWSYY, CDR2 QGS. CDR3 protein: CALGERRGLNWLHKLIF. The CDR3 region has the DNA TGTGCTCTTGGGGAACGTAGGGGGTTGAACTGGCTACATAAACTCATCTTT.

The V gene is TRDV1, the J gene TRDJ1; TRDD3 aligns across 12 bases. Germline-derived CDR1 and CDR2 are TSWWSYY and QGS. V was pared by 3 bases and J by 1 base, with 21 bases of the junction left unmatched. The CDR3 consists of 22 residues. CDR3 sequence: CALGDGAFLLSSGGYATDKLIF. In DNA, the CDR3 is TGTGCTCTTGGGGACGGGGCCTTCCTACTGTCGTCTGGGGGATACGCCACCGATAAACTCATCTTT.